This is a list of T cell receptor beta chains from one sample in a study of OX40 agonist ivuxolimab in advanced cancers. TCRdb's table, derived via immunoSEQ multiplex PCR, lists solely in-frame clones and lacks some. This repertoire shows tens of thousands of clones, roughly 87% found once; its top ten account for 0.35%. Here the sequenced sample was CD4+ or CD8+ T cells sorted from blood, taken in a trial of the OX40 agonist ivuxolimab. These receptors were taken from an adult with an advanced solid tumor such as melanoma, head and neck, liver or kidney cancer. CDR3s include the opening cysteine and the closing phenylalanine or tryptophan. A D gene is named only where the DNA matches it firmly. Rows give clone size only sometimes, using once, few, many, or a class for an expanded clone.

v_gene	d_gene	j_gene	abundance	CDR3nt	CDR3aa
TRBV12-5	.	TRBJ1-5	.	TGTGCTAGGGGCTCGGGGAGGGATAGCAATCAGCCCCAGCATTTT	CARGSGRDSNQPQHF
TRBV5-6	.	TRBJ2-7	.	TGTGCCAGCAGCTTATACTACCTCTACGAGCAGTACTTC	CASSLYYLYEQYF
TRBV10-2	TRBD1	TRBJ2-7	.	TGCGCCAGCAGTGAGAGGGACAGGGGTAGGGAGCAGTACTTC	CASSERDRGREQYF
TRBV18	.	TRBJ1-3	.	TGTGCCAGCTCATCGCGATCGGACGGGGGGCTTTCTGGAAACACCATATATTTT	CASSSRSDGGLSGNTIYF
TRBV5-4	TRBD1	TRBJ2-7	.	TGTGCCAGCAGCCCGGTAGGACAGGGGACGTACGAGCAGTACTTC	CASSPVGQGTYEQYF
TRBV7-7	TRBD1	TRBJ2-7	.	TGTGCTAGCAGTCGCGACAGGGGGCACGAGCAGTACTTC	CASSRDRGHEQYF
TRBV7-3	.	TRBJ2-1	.	TGTGCCAGCAGCTTAATCTCCGCCCACAGGGCCCACCAGCCCTACAATGAGCAGTTCTTC	CASSLISAHRAHQPYNEQFF
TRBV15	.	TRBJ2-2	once	TGTGCCACCAGCAGCCGGACAGCGAACACCGGGGAGCTGTTTTTT	CATSSRTANTGELFF
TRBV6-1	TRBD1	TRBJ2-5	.	TGTGCCAGCAGTGAAGCGCTGAGACAGGGGGCAAAAGAGACCCAGTACTTC	CASSEALRQGAKETQYF
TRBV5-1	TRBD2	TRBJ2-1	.	TGCGCCAGCAGCTCCGGACGGACTAGCGGGGGCAGTGAGCAGTTCTTC	CASSSGRTSGGSEQFF
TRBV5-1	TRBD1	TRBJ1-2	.	TGCGCCAGCAGCTTGGACAGGGGAGGGTACACCTTC	CASSLDRGGYTF
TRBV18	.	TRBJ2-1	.	TGTGCCAGCTCACGTCCACAGTTAATCGGGGAGCAGTTCTTC	CASSRPQLIGEQFF
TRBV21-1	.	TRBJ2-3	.	TGTGCCAGCAGCAAAATTACCGGGGGGCAAACAGATACGCAGTATTTT	CASSKITGGQTDTQYF
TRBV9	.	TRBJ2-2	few	TGTGCCAGCAGCGCGGATTATGCCAGGGTAGTCATCGGGGAGCTGTTTTTT	CASSADYARVVIGELFF
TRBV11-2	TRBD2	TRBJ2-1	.	TGTGCCAGCAGCTTAGATCGGGGTAGCGGGGGAGGAGAGCAGTTCTTC	CASSLDRGSGGGEQFF
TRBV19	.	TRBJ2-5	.	TGTGCCAGTAGTTTAAGACAGCCGGGAGACGAGACCCAGTACTTC	CASSLRQPGDETQYF
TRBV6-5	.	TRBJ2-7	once	TGTGCCAGCAGTTACAGAGGGGGGGAGAGCGAGCAGTACTTC	CASSYRGGESEQYF
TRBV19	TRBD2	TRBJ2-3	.	TGTGCCACCTCTAGCGGGGGGACTTTTACCACAGATACGCAGTATTTT	CATSSGGTFTTDTQYF
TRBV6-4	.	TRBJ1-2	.	TGTGCCAGCAGAGGAGACGGGTCTCTCTATGGCTACACCTTC	CASRGDGSLYGYTF
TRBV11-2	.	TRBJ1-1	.	TGTGCCAGCACCTTGGGACGAAGCAACACTGAAGCTTTCTTT	CASTLGRSNTEAFF
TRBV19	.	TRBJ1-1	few	TGTGCCAGTAGTCTCGCCTCCGGGACTGAAGCTTTCTTT	CASSLASGTEAFF
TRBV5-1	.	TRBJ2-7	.	TGCGCCAGCAGCATTACCGCTGGGATCTACGAGCAGTACTTC	CASSITAGIYEQYF
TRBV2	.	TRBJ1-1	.	TGTGCCAGCAGTGAAGGGGCGGGGATGGTTCGAGCTTTCTTT	CASSEGAGMVRAFF
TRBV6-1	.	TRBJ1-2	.	TGTGCCAGCAGTGAAATGGGCAGGGGATTGGGTGGCTACACCTTC	CASSEMGRGLGGYTF
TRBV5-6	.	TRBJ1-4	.	TGTGCCAGCAGCTTGGAGCCCTTCGGCAATGAAAAACTGTTTTTT	CASSLEPFGNEKLFF
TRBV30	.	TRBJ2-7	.	TGTGCCTGGAAGCTCCCAGGGAGCCACGAGCAGTACTTC	CAWKLPGSHEQYF
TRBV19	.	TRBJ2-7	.	TGTGCCAGTAGGATGTCTGCGAGGGTAATCTACGAGCAGTACTTC	CASRMSARVIYEQYF
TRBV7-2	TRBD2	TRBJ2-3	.	TGTGCCAGCAGCTTTGCGGGGGTAACTAGCACAGATACGCAGTATTTT	CASSFAGVTSTDTQYF
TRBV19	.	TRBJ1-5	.	TGTGCCAGTAGTATCATCGACCGGCGGAGCAATCAGCCCCAGCATTTT	CASSIIDRRSNQPQHF
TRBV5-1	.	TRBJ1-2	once	TGCGCCAGCAGCTTGGATGTGGGGCTCTATGGCTACACCTTC	CASSLDVGLYGYTF
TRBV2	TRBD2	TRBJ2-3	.	TGTGCCAGCAGAGGACTAGCGGGGGCCCGCCCCATAAATACGCAGTATTTT	CASRGLAGARPINTQYF
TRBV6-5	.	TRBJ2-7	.	TGTGCCAGCAGTTACTCCGCGGGGGAGCAGTACTTC	CASSYSAGEQYF
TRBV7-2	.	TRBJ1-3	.	TGTGCCAGCAACGCCGGGGGGACGGGGAGCCTATCTGGAAACACCATATATTTT	CASNAGGTGSLSGNTIYF
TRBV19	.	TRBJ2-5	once	TGTGCCAGTACCAAGGAGGGGGGGACCCAGTACTTC	CASTKEGGTQYF
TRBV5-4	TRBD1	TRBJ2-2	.	TGTGCCAGCAGCTTTCAGGGGGCAGGGACCGGGGAGCTGTTTTTT	CASSFQGAGTGELFF
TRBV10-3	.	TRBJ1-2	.	TGTGCCATCACCCAGACAGGAGAGTCTAACTATGGCTACACCTTC	CAITQTGESNYGYTF
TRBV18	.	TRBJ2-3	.	TGTGCCAGCTCACCATCCGACGAGACGCAGTATTTT	CASSPSDETQYF